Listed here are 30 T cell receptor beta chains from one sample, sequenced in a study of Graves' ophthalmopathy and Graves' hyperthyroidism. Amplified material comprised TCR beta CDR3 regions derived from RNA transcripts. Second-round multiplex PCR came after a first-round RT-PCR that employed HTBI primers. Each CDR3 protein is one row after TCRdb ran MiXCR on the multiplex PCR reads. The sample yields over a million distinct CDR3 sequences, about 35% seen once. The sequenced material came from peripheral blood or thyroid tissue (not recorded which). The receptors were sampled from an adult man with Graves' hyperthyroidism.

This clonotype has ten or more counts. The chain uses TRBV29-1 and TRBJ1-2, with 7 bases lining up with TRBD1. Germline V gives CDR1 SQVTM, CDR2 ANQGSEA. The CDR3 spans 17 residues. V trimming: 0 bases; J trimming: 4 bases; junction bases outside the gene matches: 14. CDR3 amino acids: CSVEERQGGTSFYGYTF. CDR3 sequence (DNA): TGCAGCGTTGAAGAAAGGCAGGGGGGGACCTCTTTCTATGGCTACACCTTC. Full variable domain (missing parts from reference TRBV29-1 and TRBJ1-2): SAVISQKPSRDICQRGTSLTIQCQVDSQVTMMFWYRQQPGQSLTLIATANQGSEATYESGFVIDKFPISRPNLTFSTLTVSNMSPEDSSIYLCSVEERQGGTSFYGYTFGSGTRLTVV.

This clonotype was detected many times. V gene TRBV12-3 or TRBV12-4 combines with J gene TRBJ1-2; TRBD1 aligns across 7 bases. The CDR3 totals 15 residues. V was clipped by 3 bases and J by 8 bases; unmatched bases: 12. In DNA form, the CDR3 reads TGTGCCAGCAGTTTTCAGCCACAGGGGATTTCCGGCTACACCTTC. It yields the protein CASSFQPQGISGYTF.

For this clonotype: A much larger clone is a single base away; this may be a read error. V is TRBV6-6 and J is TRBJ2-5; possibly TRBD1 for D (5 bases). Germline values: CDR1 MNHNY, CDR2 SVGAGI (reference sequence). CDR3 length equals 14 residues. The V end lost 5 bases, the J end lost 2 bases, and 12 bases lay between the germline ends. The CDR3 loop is CASSNDRQQETQYF. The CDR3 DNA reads TGTGCCAGCAGTAATGACAGACAGCAAGAGACCCAGTACTTC.

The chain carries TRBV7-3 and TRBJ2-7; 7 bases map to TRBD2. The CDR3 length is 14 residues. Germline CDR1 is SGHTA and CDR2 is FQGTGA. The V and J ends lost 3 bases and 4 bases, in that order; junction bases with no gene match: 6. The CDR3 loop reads CASSFAGGRYEQYF. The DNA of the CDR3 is TGTGCCAGCAGCTTCGCCGGGGGGAGGTACGAGCAGTACTTC.

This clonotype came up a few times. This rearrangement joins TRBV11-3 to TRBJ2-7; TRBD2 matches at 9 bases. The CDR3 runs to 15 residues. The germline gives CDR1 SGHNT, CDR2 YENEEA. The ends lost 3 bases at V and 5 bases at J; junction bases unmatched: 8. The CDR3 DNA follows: TGTGCCAGCAGCTTGACTAGCGGCAGGCGGCACGAGCAGTACTTC. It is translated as CASSLTSGRRHEQYF.

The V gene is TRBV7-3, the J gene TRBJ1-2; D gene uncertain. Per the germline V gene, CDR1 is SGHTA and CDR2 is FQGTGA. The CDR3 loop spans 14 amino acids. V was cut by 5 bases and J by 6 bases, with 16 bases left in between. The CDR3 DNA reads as TGTGCCAGCAGCGTCGTAAAGGCAGACCATGGCTACACCTTC. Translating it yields CASSVVKADHGYTF.

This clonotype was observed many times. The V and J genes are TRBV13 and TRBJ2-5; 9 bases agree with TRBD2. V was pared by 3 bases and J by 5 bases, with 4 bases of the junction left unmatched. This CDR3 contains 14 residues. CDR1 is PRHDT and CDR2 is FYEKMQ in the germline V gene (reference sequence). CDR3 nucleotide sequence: TGTGCCAGCAGCTTTAGCGGGAGAAGGGAGACCCAGTACTTC. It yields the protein CASSFSGRRETQYF.

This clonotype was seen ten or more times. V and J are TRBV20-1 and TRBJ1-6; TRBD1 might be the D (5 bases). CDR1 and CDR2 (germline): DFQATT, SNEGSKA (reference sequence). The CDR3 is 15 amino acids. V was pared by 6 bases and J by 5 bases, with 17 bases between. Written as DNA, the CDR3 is TGCAGTGCCCCCCCCGGGGGGGGAGATAATTCACCCCTCCACTTT. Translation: CSAPPGGGDNSPLHF.

The CDR3 region is CATSPRTGDPHTGELFF. The CDR3 region has the DNA TGTGCCACCAGCCCACGGACAGGGGACCCCCACACCGGGGAGCTGTTTTTT. The rearrangement uses TRBV15 and TRBJ2-2; 9 positions match TRBD1. This CDR3 region has 17 residues. Per the germline V gene, CDR1 is LNHNV and CDR2 is YYDKDF (reference sequence). Germline trimming cut 5 bases from V and 3 bases from J; bases unmatched to any gene: 10.

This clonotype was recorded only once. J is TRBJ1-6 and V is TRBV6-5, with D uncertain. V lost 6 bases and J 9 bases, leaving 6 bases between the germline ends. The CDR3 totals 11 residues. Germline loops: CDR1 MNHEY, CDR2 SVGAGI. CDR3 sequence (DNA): TGTGCCAGCAGCTTTATTTCACCCCTCCACTTT. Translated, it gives CASSFISPLHF.

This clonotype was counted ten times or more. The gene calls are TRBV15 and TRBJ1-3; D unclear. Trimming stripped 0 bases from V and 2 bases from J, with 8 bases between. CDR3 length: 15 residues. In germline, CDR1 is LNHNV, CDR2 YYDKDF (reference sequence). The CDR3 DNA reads TGTGCCACCAGCAGAGATTTGGTACCTGGAAACACCATATATTTT. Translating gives CATSRDLVPGNTIYF.

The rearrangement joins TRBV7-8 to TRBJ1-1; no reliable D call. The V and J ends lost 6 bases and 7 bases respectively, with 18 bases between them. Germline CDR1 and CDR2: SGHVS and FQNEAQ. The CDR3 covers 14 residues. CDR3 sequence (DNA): TGTGCCAGCAGTAAACTTCACCCGCCGGTTGAAGCTTTCTTT. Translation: CASSKLHPPVEAFF.

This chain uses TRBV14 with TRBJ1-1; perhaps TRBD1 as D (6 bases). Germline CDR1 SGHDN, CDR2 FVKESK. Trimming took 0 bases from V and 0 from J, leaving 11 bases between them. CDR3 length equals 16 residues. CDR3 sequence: CASSQDYDRMNTEAFF. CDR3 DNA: TGTGCCAGCAGCCAAGATTACGACAGGATGAACACTGAAGCTTTCTTT.

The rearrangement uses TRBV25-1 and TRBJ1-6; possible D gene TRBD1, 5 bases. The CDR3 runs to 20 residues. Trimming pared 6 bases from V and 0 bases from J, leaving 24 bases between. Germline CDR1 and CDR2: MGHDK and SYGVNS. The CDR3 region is CASRRRRGLGTGSYNSPLHF. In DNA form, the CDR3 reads TGTGCCAGCAGACGCCGCCGGGGACTAGGAACTGGCTCCTATAATTCACCCCTCCACTTT.

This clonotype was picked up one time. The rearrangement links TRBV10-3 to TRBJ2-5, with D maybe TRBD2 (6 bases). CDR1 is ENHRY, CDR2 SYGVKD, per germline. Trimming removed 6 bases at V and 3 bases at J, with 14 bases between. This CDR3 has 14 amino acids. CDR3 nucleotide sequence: TGTGCCATCAGGGAGGGTAGTGGGAAAGAGACCCAGTACTTC. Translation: CAIREGSGKETQYF.

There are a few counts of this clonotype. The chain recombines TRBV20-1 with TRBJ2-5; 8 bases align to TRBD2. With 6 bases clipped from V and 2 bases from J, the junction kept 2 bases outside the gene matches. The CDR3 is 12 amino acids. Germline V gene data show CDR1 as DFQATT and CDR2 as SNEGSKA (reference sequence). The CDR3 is CSATSDQETQYF. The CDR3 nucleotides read TGCAGTGCGACTAGCGATCAAGAGACCCAGTACTTC.

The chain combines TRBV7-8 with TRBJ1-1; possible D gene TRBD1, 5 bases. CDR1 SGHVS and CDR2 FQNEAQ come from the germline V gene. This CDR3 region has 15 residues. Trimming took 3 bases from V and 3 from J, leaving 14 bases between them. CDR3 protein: CASSFAPGYDTEAFF. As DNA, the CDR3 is TGTGCCAGCAGCTTCGCCCCAGGGTACGACACTGAAGCTTTCTTT.

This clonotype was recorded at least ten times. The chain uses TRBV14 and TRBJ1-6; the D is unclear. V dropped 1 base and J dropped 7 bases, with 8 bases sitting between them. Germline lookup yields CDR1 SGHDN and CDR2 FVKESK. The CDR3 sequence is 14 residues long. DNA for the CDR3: TGTGCCAGCAGCCAAGCAGGCTTGAATTCACCCCTCCACTTT. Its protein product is CASSQAGLNSPLHF.

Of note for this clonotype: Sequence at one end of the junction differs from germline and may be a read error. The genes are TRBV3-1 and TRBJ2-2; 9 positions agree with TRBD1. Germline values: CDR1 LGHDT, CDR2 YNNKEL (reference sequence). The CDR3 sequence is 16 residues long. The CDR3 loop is CASSREDRGETGELFF. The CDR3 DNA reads TGTGCCAGCAGCCGGGAGGACAGGGGAGAGACCGGGGAGCTGTTCTTT.

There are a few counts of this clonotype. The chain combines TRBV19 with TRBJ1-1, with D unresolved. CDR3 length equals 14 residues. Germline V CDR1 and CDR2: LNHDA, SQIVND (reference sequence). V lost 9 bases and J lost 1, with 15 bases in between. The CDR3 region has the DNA TGTGCCAGCAGGCCCCAGGCGGAGAACACTGAAGCTTTCTTT. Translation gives CASRPQAENTEAFF.

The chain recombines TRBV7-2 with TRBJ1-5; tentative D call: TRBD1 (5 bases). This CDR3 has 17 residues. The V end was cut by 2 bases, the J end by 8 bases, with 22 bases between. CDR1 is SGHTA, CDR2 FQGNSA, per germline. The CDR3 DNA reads TGTGCCAGCAGCTTACGACCGGGACTAGCGGGAAACGAGCCCCAGCATTTT. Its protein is CASSLRPGLAGNEPQHF.

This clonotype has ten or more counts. CDR3 protein: CSVEEVQGVEQYF. CDR3 sequence (DNA): TGCAGCGTTGAAGAAGTCCAGGGGGTCGAGCAGTACTTC. The gene calls are TRBV29-1 and TRBJ2-7; the match to TRBD1 covers 7 bases. Germline V gives CDR1 SQVTM, CDR2 ANQGSEA. The CDR3 contains 13 residues. With 0 bases clipped from V and 6 bases from J, the junction kept 5 bases outside the gene matches.

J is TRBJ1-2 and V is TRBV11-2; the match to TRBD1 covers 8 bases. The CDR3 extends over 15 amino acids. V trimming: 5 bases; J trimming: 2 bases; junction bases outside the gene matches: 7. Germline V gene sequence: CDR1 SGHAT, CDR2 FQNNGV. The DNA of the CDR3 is TGTGCCAGCAGCCCGCAGGGGGCGCGGAACTATGGCTACACCTTC. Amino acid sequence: CASSPQGARNYGYTF.

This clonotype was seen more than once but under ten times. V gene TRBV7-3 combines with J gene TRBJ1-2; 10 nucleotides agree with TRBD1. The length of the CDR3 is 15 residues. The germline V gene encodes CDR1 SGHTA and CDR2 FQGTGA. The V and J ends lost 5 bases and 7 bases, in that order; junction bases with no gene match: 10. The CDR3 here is CASSPQPTGGSGYTF. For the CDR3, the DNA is TGTGCCAGCAGCCCACAGCCGACAGGGGGCAGTGGCTACACCTTC. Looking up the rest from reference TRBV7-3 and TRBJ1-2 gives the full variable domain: GAGVSQTPSNKVTEKGKYVELRCDPISGHTALYWYRQSLGQGPEFLIYFQGTGAADDSGLPNDRFFAVRPEGSVSTLKIQRTERGDSAVYLCASSPQPTGGSGYTFGSGTRLTVV.

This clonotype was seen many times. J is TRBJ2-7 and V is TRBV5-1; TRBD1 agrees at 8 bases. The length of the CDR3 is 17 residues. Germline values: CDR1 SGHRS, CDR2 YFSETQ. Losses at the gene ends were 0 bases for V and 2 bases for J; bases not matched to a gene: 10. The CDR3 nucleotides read TGCGCCAGCAGCTTGGGGGACAGGACATTTCCAGCCTACGAGCAGTACTTC. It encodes CASSLGDRTFPAYEQYF.

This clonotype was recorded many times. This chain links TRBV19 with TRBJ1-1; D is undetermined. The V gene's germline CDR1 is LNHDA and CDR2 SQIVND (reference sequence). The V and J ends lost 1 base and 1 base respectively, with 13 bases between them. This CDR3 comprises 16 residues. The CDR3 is CASSIGLQHANTEAFF. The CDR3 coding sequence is TGTGCCAGTAGTATAGGACTACAACATGCGAACACTGAAGCTTTCTTT.

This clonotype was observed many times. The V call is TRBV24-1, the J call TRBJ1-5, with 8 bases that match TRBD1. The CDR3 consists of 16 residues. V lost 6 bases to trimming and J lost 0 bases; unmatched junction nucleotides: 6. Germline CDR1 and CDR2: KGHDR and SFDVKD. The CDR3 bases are TGTGCCACCAGTCCCGCAGGGGGCCCTAGCAATCAGCCCCAGCATTTT. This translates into CATSPAGGPSNQPQHF.

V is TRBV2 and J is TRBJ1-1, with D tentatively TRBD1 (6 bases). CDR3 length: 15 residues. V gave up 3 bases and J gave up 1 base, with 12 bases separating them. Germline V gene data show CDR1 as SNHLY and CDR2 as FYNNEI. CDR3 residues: CASSEQGQTNTEAFF. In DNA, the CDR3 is TGTGCCAGCAGTGAGCAGGGACAAACGAACACTGAAGCTTTCTTT.

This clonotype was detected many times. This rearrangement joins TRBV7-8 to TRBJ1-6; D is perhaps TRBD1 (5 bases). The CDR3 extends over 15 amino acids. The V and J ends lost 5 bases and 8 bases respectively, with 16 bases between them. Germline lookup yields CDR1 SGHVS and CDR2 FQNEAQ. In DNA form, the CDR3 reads TGTGCCAGCAGCCCGGGCGGGACCCCAGATTCACCCCTCCACTTT. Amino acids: CASSPGGTPDSPLHF.

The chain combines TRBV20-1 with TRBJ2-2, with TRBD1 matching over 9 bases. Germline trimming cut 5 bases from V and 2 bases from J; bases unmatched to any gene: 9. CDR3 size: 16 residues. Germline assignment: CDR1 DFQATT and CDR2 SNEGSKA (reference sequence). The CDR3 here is CSALRHRGQNTGELFF. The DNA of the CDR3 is TGCAGTGCTCTCCGGCACAGGGGGCAAAACACCGGGGAGCTGTTTTTT.